One and the same sample provided the 5 T cell receptor beta chains below, sequenced in a study of T-cell memory formation after mild COVID-19. TCRdb re-called the 5' RACE reads through MiXCR, storing one row per CDR3 protein. The data show over 500,000 distinct CDR3 sequences, about 18% seen once. Source material: PBMCs or a T cell subset sorted from them (not recorded which). The receptors here all came from an adult woman who had mild COVID-19 (a few samples of this study predate the infection). Cell type and time point are not known.

The sample holds a few counts of this clonotype. The chain combines TRBV7-9 with TRBJ2-7; 11 nucleotides line up with TRBD1. Unmatched junction bases numbered 10, after V lost 5 bases and J lost 4 bases. Germline V lookup: CDR1 SEHNR, CDR2 FQNEAQ (reference sequence). The length of the CDR3 is 16 residues. The CDR3 reads CASSPIPGQGVYEQYF. The CDR3 bases are TGTGCCAGCAGCCCCATACCGGGACAGGGGGTTTACGAGCAGTACTTC.

This clonotype occurred a few times. At one end, the junction sequence differs from germline, possibly due to a read error. CDR3 loop: CSGEKQGTEAFF. The DNA for the CDR3 is TGCAGCGGTGAAAAACAGGGAACTGAAGCTTTCTTT. V and J are TRBV29-1 and TRBJ1-1; tentative D call: TRBD1 (6 bases). This CDR3 is built from 12 residues. Germline V gene sequence: CDR1 SQVTM, CDR2 ANQGSEA. Based on the CDR3 plus reference TRBV29-1 and TRBJ1-1, the full variable domain is SAVISQKPSRDICQRGTSLTIQCQVDSQVTMMFWYRQQPGQSLTLIATANQGSEATYESGFVIDKFPISRPNLTFSTLTVSNMSPEDSSIYLCSGEKQGTEAFFGQGTRLTVV.

This clonotype was detected only a few times. This CDR3 is CASSSRTGGIPNYGYTF. The CDR3 nucleotides read TGCGCCAGCAGCTCGCGGACAGGGGGTATTCCTAACTATGGCTACACCTTC. The rearrangement uses TRBV5-1 and TRBJ1-2, with TRBD1 matching over 10 bases. The CDR3 is 17 amino acids. V lost 3 bases and J lost 0; bases outside the gene matches: 8. Germline V lookup: CDR1 SGHRS, CDR2 YFSETQ.

In its sample, this clonotype was seen a few times. The rearrangement uses TRBV18 and TRBJ2-3, with 9 positions matching TRBD2. The CDR3 consists of 16 residues. V gave up 3 bases and J gave up 3 bases; unmatched junction bases: 7. Germline CDR1 and CDR2: KGHSH and LQKENI. The CDR3 DNA reads as TGTGCCAGCTCACCCAATAGCGGGAGATTAACAGATACGCAGTATTTT. It translates to CASSPNSGRLTDTQYF.

This clonotype showed up just a few times. The V call is TRBV6-5, the J call TRBJ2-5; D is ambiguous. V was pared by 5 bases and J by 2 bases, with 15 bases between. CDR1 and CDR2 (germline): MNHEY, SVGAGI. This CDR3 contains 15 residues. The DNA of the CDR3 is TGTGCCAGCAGTATGGCAGGACCTAATCAAGAGACCCAGTACTTC. Its translation is CASSMAGPNQETQYF.